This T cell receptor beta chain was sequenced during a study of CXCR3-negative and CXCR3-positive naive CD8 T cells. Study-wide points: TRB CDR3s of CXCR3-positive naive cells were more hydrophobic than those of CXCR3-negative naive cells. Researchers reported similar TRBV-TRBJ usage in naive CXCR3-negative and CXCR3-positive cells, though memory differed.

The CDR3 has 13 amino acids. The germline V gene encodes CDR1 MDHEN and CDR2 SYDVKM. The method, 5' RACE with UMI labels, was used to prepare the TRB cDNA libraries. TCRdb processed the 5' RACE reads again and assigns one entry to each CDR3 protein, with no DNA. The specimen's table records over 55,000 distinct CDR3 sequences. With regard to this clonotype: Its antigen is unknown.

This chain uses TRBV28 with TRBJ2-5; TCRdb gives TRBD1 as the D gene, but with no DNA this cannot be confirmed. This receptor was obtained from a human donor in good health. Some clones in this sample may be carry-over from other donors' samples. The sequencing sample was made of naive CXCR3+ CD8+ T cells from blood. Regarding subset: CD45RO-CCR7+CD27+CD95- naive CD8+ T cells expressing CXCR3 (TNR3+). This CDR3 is CASIRGVEETQYF.